The clone carrying this T cell receptor (beta chain) was detected once. The antigen is not known. This record comes from a study of T cells in localized non-small cell lung cancer. The study, taken as a whole, reports: Uninvolved adjacent lung had the highest recorded T cell clonality, with tumor below it. Detection in adjacent lung was observed for a median roughly 55 of the top 100 tumor clones. Longer overall survival associated with higher blood T cell density; shorter survival with higher adjacent-lung clonality. Because only a single region of the tumor was sequenced, heterogeneity remains possible.

Sequencing was performed with immunoSEQ multiplex PCR; in TCRdb, only in-frame clones are kept and a portion is missing. The sample contains about 48,000 clones, around 77% of which appear only once. The CDR3 contains 15 residues. CDR1 and CDR2 (germline): MNHEY, SMNVEV (reference sequence). V dropped 2 bases and J dropped 5; count of bases not matched to a gene: 4. The sequence was obtained from a man aged 40-75 years with stage I squamous cell lung carcinoma. The gene calls are TRBV27 and TRBJ2-1; 9 nucleotides line up with TRBD2. The sample in question was peripheral blood, obtained before any cancer treatment. The CDR3 sequence: CASSLSGGPHNEQFF. The CDR3 region has the DNA TGTGCCAGCAGTTTAAGCGGGGGGCCCCACAATGAGCAGTTCTTC.